Listed here are 5 T cell receptor beta chains from one sample, sequenced in a study of STAT5B mutations in CD4+ large granular lymphocyte leukemia. Assay: immunoSEQ multiplex PCR; the TCRdb copy retains only in-frame clones and omits some. The data show 35,000 to 45,000 clones, about 86% seen once. The source material was CD4+ T cells from blood buffy coats. Receptors originate from a human donor in good health.

The J gene is TRBJ2-1, the V gene TRBV4-2; 8 bases fit TRBD2. The length of the CDR3 is 14 residues. Germline V gives CDR1 LGHNA, CDR2 YNFKEQ. V lost 3 bases and J lost 12; bases outside the gene matches: 10. The CDR3 loop reads CASSHPPAGVGQFF. For the CDR3, the DNA is TGTGCCAGCAGCCACCCACCAGCGGGAGTGGGGCAGTTCTTC.

This rearrangement joins TRBV5-4 to TRBJ2-1, with D possibly matching TRBD2 (6 bases). The CDR3 runs to 16 residues. Trimming stripped 0 bases from V and 4 bases from J, with 14 bases between. Germline V gene sequence: CDR1 SGHNT, CDR2 YYREEE (reference sequence). CDR3 region: CASSLGGGTKYNEQFF. Here the CDR3 DNA reads TGTGCCAGCAGCTTGGGGGGCGGGACGAAATACAATGAGCAGTTCTTC.

This chain uses TRBV7-2 with TRBJ2-7; 8 nucleotides match TRBD2. With 3 bases clipped from V and 3 bases from J, the junction kept 7 bases outside the gene matches. CDR1 and CDR2 (germline): SGHTA, FQGNSA. The CDR3 has 15 amino acids. Here the CDR3 reads CASSLVSGKVYEQYF. The DNA of the CDR3 is TGTGCCAGCAGCTTGGTTAGCGGGAAGGTCTACGAGCAGTACTTC.

The chain uses TRBV5-6 and TRBJ2-5; TRBD2 is a possible D gene (6 bases). The CDR3 consists of 16 residues. Germline V CDR1 and CDR2: SGHDT, YYEEEE. V was clipped by 4 bases and J by 4 bases, with 20 bases between them. As DNA, the CDR3 is TGTGCCAGCAGCAGCCCGCGGAGGGCCGAGAGAGAGACCCAGTACTTC. The encoded protein is CASSSPRRAERETQYF.

This clone was recorded a few times. This sequence joins TRBV27 and TRBJ2-7; D is unclear. In germline, CDR1 is MNHEY, CDR2 SMNVEV (reference sequence). Trimming cost V 3 bases and J 2 bases, with 14 bases left between them. This CDR3 comprises 15 residues. DNA of the CDR3: TGTGCCAGCAGTTTTGCCCCCACGGGCCCCTACGAGCAGTACTTC. This sequence encodes CASSFAPTGPYEQYF.